The 24 T cell receptor beta chains below were found in one sample sequenced in a study of T cell changes during pregnancy in multiple sclerosis. Measured with immunoSEQ multiplex PCR; TCRdb has only the in-frame clones, and not every one. The data hold under 45,000 clones, with 70% to 90% observed a single time. The input for sequencing was CD8+ T cells from peripheral blood mononuclear cells, taken in the first trimester of pregnancy. The receptors here all came from a female donor with multiple sclerosis, enrolled in a pregnancy study.

The genes are TRBV11-2 and TRBJ2-7; 11 nucleotides align to TRBD1. The CDR3 is 14 residues long. V was clipped by 4 bases and J by 2 bases; unmatched bases: 1. Germline loops: CDR1 SGHAT, CDR2 FQNNGV. The CDR3 DNA reads as TGTGCCAGCAGCTCGGGACAGGGGGCCTACGAGCAGTACTTC. Its protein is CASSSGQGAYEQYF. Together with reference TRBV11-2 and TRBJ2-7, the CDR3 gives the full variable domain: EAGVAQSPRYKIIEKRQSVAFWCNPISGHATLYWYQQILGQGPKLLIQFQNNGVVDDSQLPKDRFSAERLKGVDSTLKIQPAKLEDSAVYLCASSSGQGAYEQYFGPGTRLTVT.

The V call is TRBV6-4, the J call TRBJ2-1; D perhaps matches TRBD2 (5 bases). The CDR3 extends over 13 amino acids. The V end lost 3 bases, the J end lost 6 bases, and 9 bases lay between the germline ends. CDR1 is MRHNA, CDR2 SNTAGT, per germline. The CDR3 sequence: CASSDREPNEQFF. In DNA form, the CDR3 reads TGTGCCAGCAGTGATCGGGAACCCAATGAGCAGTTCTTC.

The J gene is TRBJ2-3, the V gene TRBV30; TRBD1 matches 12 bases. CDR1 is GTSNPN and CDR2 is SVGIG in the germline V gene (reference sequence). J lost 6 bases, V lost 2 bases, and 3 bases had no gene match. The CDR3 is made up of 14 amino acids. The CDR3 bases are TGTGCCTGGAGTTCGGGACAGGGGGCGGATACGCAGTATTTT. Translating gives CAWSSGQGADTQYF.

The sample holds a few counts of this clone. The chain couples TRBV7-9 to TRBJ2-1; D remains ambiguous. Looked up from germline, CDR1 is SEHNR and CDR2 is FQNEAQ (reference sequence). This CDR3 is 13 amino acids long. Trimming stripped 4 bases from V and 7 bases from J, with 11 bases between. For the CDR3, the DNA is TGTGCCAGCAGCTCCCTTGACATTAATGAGCAGTTCTTC. Translated, it gives CASSSLDINEQFF.

This chain links TRBV7-3 with TRBJ2-3, with a possible D match to TRBD2 (6 bases). Germline V gives CDR1 SGHTA, CDR2 FQGTGA. CDR3 size: 16 residues. The V and J ends lost 5 bases and 1 base respectively, with 16 bases between them. The CDR3 DNA follows: TGTGCCAGCAGCGTAGGATGGTCGGGGGGCACAGATACGCAGTATTTT. Its translation is CASSVGWSGGTDTQYF.

The V call is TRBV6-5, the J call TRBJ2-1; D is unresolved. CDR1 is MNHEY, CDR2 SVGAGI, per germline. CDR3 size: 11 residues. Trimming cost V 0 bases and J 10 bases, with 4 bases left between them. CDR3 sequence reads: CASSYSQEQFF. The CDR3 DNA reads TGTGCCAGCAGTTACTCTCAGGAGCAGTTCTTC.

In this sample, this clone turned up a few times. The gene calls are TRBV30 and TRBJ1-1, with 10 bases matching TRBD1. Unmatched junction bases numbered 4, after V lost 4 bases and J lost 8 bases. The germline V gene encodes CDR1 GTSNPN and CDR2 SVGIG (reference sequence). The length of the CDR3 is 12 residues. In nucleotides, the CDR3 is TGTGCCTGGACCGCGGGACAGGGGGAAGCTTTCTTT. Translation: CAWTAGQGEAFF. The variable domain in full, with the rest retrieved from reference TRBV30 and TRBJ1-1, is SQTIHQWPATLVQPVGSPLSLECTVEGTSNPNLYWYRQAAGRGLQLLFYSVGIGQISSEVPQNLSASRPQDRQFILSSKKLLLSDSGFYLCAWTAGQGEAFFGQGTRLTVV.

V usage is TRBV19 and J usage is TRBJ1-1; 8 bases agree with TRBD1. J was trimmed by 5 bases and V by 4 bases; bases with no gene match: 9. Germline assignment: CDR1 LNHDA and CDR2 SQIVND (reference sequence). This CDR3 has 15 residues. CDR3 in amino acids: CASSTTGAVETEAFF. The CDR3 nucleotides read TGTGCCAGTAGTACGACAGGGGCGGTGGAGACTGAAGCTTTCTTT.

The chain has TRBV4-1 and TRBJ2-2, with TRBD2 matching 10 bases. Germline V CDR1 and CDR2: MGHRA, YSYEKL. V was clipped by 3 bases and J by 1 base; unmatched bases: 11. The CDR3 has 19 residues. CDR3 sequence: CASSQAGSTSGVNTGELFF. Written as DNA, the CDR3 is TGCGCCAGCAGCCAGGCTGGATCAACTAGCGGGGTGAACACCGGGGAGCTGTTTTTT.

This chain joins TRBV5-6 and TRBJ1-1; D is perhaps TRBD1 (6 bases). The CDR3 runs to 14 residues. Germline V gene sequence: CDR1 SGHDT, CDR2 YYEEEE. The V and J ends lost 4 bases and 3 bases respectively, with 13 bases between them. CDR3 nucleotides: TGTGCCAGCAGCGCCCAGGGGACCTACACTGAAGCTTTCTTT. Amino acid sequence: CASSAQGTYTEAFF.

V usage is TRBV18 and J usage is TRBJ2-6; 7 bases match TRBD1. With V trimmed by 1 base and J by 1 base, 13 bases remained unmatched. The CDR3 is 20 residues long. The V gene's germline CDR1 is KGHSH and CDR2 LQKENI. Here the CDR3 DNA reads TGTGCCAGCTCACCACTTAGTTTGGCAGGGGGTCTTTCTGGGGCCAACGTCCTGACTTTC. Encoded protein: CASSPLSLAGGLSGANVLTF.

V usage is TRBV5-1 and J usage is TRBJ1-1, with 7 bases aligning to TRBD1. V trimming: 1 base; J trimming: 0 bases; junction bases outside the gene matches: 3. The germline V gene encodes CDR1 SGHRS and CDR2 YFSETQ. This CDR3 region has 15 residues. The CDR3 nucleotides read TGCGCCAGCAGCTTGACAGGGGAGGTGAACACTGAAGCTTTCTTT. Amino acid sequence: CASSLTGEVNTEAFF.

This clone was counted ten times or more. The chain uses TRBV9 and TRBJ2-7; possible D gene TRBD2, 7 bases. Between the trimmed V and J ends, which lost 4 bases and 1 base, there was a span of 18 bases. CDR3 length: 16 amino acids. Germline V lookup: CDR1 SGDLS, CDR2 YYNGEE. As DNA, the CDR3 is TGTGCCAGCAGCCAACCTCGCGGGGGCGGGTCCTACGAGCAGTACTTC. The encoded protein is CASSQPRGGGSYEQYF.

V and J are TRBV6-1 and TRBJ2-1; 10 bases are shared with TRBD2. There are 14 residues in the CDR3. V lost 3 bases to trimming and J lost 10 bases; unmatched junction nucleotides: 6. The germline gives CDR1 MNHNS, CDR2 SASEGT. The CDR3 region is CASSEDLAGVEQFF. The CDR3 DNA follows: TGTGCCAGCAGTGAGGATCTAGCGGGGGTCGAGCAGTTCTTC.

The chain combines TRBV27 with TRBJ1-5; D not resolved. This CDR3 comprises 13 residues. The germline CDR1 and CDR2 sequences are MNHEY and SMNVEV (reference sequence). V was trimmed by 3 bases and J by 0 bases, leaving 3 bases between them. The CDR3 reads CASSFSSNQPQHF. The CDR3 DNA reads as TGTGCCAGCAGTTTCAGTAGCAATCAGCCCCAGCATTTT.

In this sample, this clone turned up a few times. V and J are TRBV2 and TRBJ2-2; 11 nucleotides match TRBD2. CDR1 and CDR2 (germline): SNHLY, FYNNEI. V shed 7 bases, J shed 1 base, and the junction held 2 bases outside the gene matches. This CDR3 region has 15 residues. The CDR3 region has the DNA TGTGCCAGCATCGGACTAGCGGGGAACACCGGGGAGCTGTTTTTT. Its protein product is CASIGLAGNTGELFF.

The rearrangement uses TRBV19 and TRBJ1-3; possibly TRBD1 for D (5 bases). CDR3 size: 17 residues. The V end lost 2 bases, the J end lost 2 bases, and 16 bases lay between the germline ends. Germline loops: CDR1 LNHDA, CDR2 SQIVND (reference sequence). The chain's CDR3 is CASSIPPRQSAGNTIYF. The CDR3 DNA sequence: TGTGCCAGTAGTATACCCCCTCGACAGAGCGCTGGAAACACCATATATTTT.

As DNA, the CDR3 is TGCGCCAGCAGCCAAAGTGCACGGGGGTCGGGCTATGGCTACACCTTC. Amino acids: CASSQSARGSGYGYTF. The V call is TRBV4-3, the J call TRBJ1-2, with a tentative D call TRBD1 (5 bases). Trimming pared 2 bases from V and 4 bases from J, leaving 17 bases between. Germline values: CDR1 LGHNA, CDR2 YSLEER. The CDR3 has 16 amino acids.

The rearrangement joins TRBV27 to TRBJ1-4; 11 bases map to TRBD1. Germline V gives CDR1 MNHEY, CDR2 SMNVEV (reference sequence). J was trimmed by 8 bases and V by 1 base; bases with no gene match: 6. CDR3 length: 16 amino acids. CDR3 residues: CASSLLSGQGDEKLFF. CDR3 DNA sequence: TGTGCCAGCAGTTTATTATCGGGACAGGGGGACGAAAAACTGTTTTTT.

The chain couples TRBV9 to TRBJ1-1; 11 bases map to TRBD1. Trimming cost V 0 bases and J 4 bases; bases outside gene matches: 2. This CDR3 is 15 amino acids long. Germline V CDR1 and CDR2: SGDLS, YYNGEE. The CDR3 is CASSVEGQGVTEAFF. CDR3 bases: TGTGCCAGCAGCGTAGAGGGACAGGGGGTCACTGAAGCTTTCTTT.

This clone was seen once. This sequence joins TRBV4-2 and TRBJ2-7, with 9 bases matching TRBD2. Germline CDR1 is LGHNA and CDR2 is YNFKEQ. The CDR3 consists of 16 residues. V lost 3 bases and J lost 7; bases outside the gene matches: 13. Here the CDR3 reads CASSQGDVAGASEQYF. The CDR3, as DNA: TGTGCCAGCAGCCAGGGGGATGTAGCGGGGGCGAGTGAGCAGTACTTC.

The V call is TRBV6-4, the J call TRBJ2-3; 9 bases are a match to TRBD2. Trimming removed 0 bases from V and 2 bases from J; junction bases left unmatched: 6. The CDR3 runs 17 residues. Germline V gene sequence: CDR1 MRHNA, CDR2 SNTAGT. The CDR3 loop is CASSDSAGGGATDTQYF. The CDR3 DNA reads as TGTGCCAGCAGTGACTCGGCCGGCGGGGGGGCCACAGATACGCAGTATTTT.

The chain employs TRBV4-2 and TRBJ1-2, with TRBD1 matching 7 bases. Germline assignment: CDR1 LGHNA and CDR2 YNFKEQ. Trimming cost V 1 base and J 6 bases; bases outside gene matches: 11. The CDR3 runs 16 residues. The chain's CDR3 is CASSQGVWGQRDGYTF. The CDR3 nucleotides read TGTGCCAGCAGCCAAGGGGTCTGGGGACAGAGAGATGGCTACACCTTC.

The CDR3 spells CASSLRGNMVRSNQPQHF. The CDR3 DNA follows: TGTGCCAGCAGCTTACGGGGAAACATGGTTCGGAGCAATCAGCCCCAGCATTTT. The J gene is TRBJ1-5, the V gene TRBV7-8; D not certain. Germline CDR1 SGHVS, CDR2 FQNEAQ. V was pared by 2 bases and J by 1 base, with 18 bases between. The CDR3 spans 18 residues.